One and the same sample provided the 2 T cell receptor beta chains below, sequenced in a study of T cells in Graves' hyperthyroidism and ophthalmopathy. RNA transcripts served as the template for amplifying TCR beta CDR3 regions. The HTBI set primed first-round TCR CDR3 RT-PCR. One entry per CDR3 protein, called by TCRdb with MiXCR from the multiplex PCR reads. The data show 500,000 to 600,000 distinct CDR3 sequences, over 45% seen once. The source material was peripheral blood or thyroid tissue (not recorded which). All receptors come from an adult woman with Graves' disease, either hyperthyroidism or ophthalmopathy (not recorded which).

The chain joins TRBV6-5 to TRBJ2-2, with no clear D. The CDR3 length is 13 residues. Trimming took 2 bases from V and 8 from J, leaving 9 bases between them. Looked up from germline, CDR1 is MNHEY and CDR2 is SVGAGI. The CDR3 spells CASSYQHNGELFF. The CDR3 bases are TGTGCCAGCAGTTACCAACATAATGGGGAGCTGTTTTTT.

As for this clonotype: The junction and the germline gene differ at one end; a read error may be behind it. The chain is built from TRBV11-1 and TRBJ1-2; D not certain. The CDR3 is 12 amino acids. The germline CDR1 and CDR2 sequences are SGHAT and FQDESV (reference sequence). The CDR3 spells CASSGLLGGHTF. CDR3 DNA sequence: TGTGCCAGCAGCGGACTCCTTGGTGGCCACACCTTC.